The clone carrying this T cell receptor beta chain was observed a few times. Its specificity is unknown. There were TCR beta CDR3 regions amplified from RNA transcripts. Researchers ran a first-round RT-PCR on the TCR CDR3 using the HTBI primer set. TCRdb reanalysed the multiplex PCR reads using MiXCR and keeps one entry per CDR3 protein. Among hundreds of thousands of distinct CDR3 sequences listed, 17% were seen once. There are 14 residues in the CDR3. CDR1 and CDR2 (germline): SQVTM, ANQGSEA. V dropped 5 bases and J dropped 8; count of bases not matched to a gene: 6. The data belong to a study of T cells in Graves' hyperthyroidism and ophthalmopathy. General study results and limits: Model-based prediction identified ophthalmopathy a median around seven months prior to its onset.

The study included ophthalmopathy patients with Clinical Activity Score at least 3, NOSPECS grade at least 4 and duration under 3 months. Sequenced sample: blood. This clonotype was sampled from a woman between 18 and 30 years old with Graves' ophthalmopathy. This chain links TRBV29-1 with TRBJ2-1, with TRBD2 matching 13 bases. The CDR3 DNA sequence: TGCAGCGTTCCCGGACTAGCGGGAGTACATGAGCAGTTCTTC. Its translation: CSVPGLAGVHEQFF.